This TCR beta chain was recovered during a study of shared clonotypes between healthy human individuals. Findings and caveats of the study: Non-shared clonotypes displayed generation probabilities falling below those of clonotypes present in all four donors.

The repertoire was sequenced with immunoSEQ multiplex PCR; TCRdb's copy has only in-frame clones and lacks some. Of some 900,000 clones detected, approximately 76% appear once; the ten largest clones hold about 1.5%. A note on this clone: Its antigen is as yet unknown.

The investigators split CD4+ cells into a CD45RA+ naive subset and a CD45RA-negative memory subset. Germline trimming cut 3 bases from V and 1 base from J; bases unmatched to any gene: 2. This CDR3 is built from 16 residues. Germline values: CDR1 MNHEY, CDR2 SVGAGI. The chain recombines TRBV6-5 with TRBJ2-3; 12 positions match TRBD2. This receptor was identified in a man aged 18 to 29 in good health. Input material: memory CD4+ T cells sorted from blood. The subset was: CD45RA-negative fraction. The CDR3 region has the DNA TGTGCCAGCAGTTATAGACTAGCGGGGGGCACAGATACGCAGTATTTT. Its translation: CASSYRLAGGTDTQYF.